The next 29 T cell receptor beta chains were all read from a single sample in a study of T cells in localized non-small cell lung cancer. Some clones are missing from TCRdb's copy, which holds only in-frame ones; the method was immunoSEQ multiplex PCR. The sample lists 30,000 to 35,000 clones, 85% to 95% seen once, with roughly 7.9% in the top ten. This sample comprised peripheral blood, obtained before any cancer treatment. The receptors here all came from a female donor aged 60 or older with stage I lung adenocarcinoma.

This rearrangement joins TRBV10-2 to TRBJ2-5; the match to TRBD2 covers 15 bases. Germline assignment: CDR1 WSHSY and CDR2 SAAADI. V dropped 4 bases and J dropped 1; count of bases not matched to a gene: 7. This CDR3 comprises 18 residues. CDR3 loop: CASSGPGTSGGSQETQYF. The DNA of the CDR3 is TGCGCCAGCAGTGGGCCCGGGACTAGCGGGGGGTCCCAAGAGACCCAGTACTTC.

This clone was seen just once. V and J are TRBV28 and TRBJ1-3; the D is unclear. The CDR3 totals 13 residues. V dropped 4 bases and J dropped 8 bases, with 12 bases sitting between them. Germline CDR1 reads MDHEN; CDR2 reads SYDVKM. CDR3 nucleotide sequence: TGTGCCAGCAGTTCCCTCCTCTCCTACACCATATATTTT. Its translation is CASSSLLSYTIYF.

This clone has just one count. The genes are TRBV5-1 and TRBJ1-2; D is ambiguous. The germline V gene has CDR1 SGHRS and CDR2 YFSETQ. Trimming took 4 bases from V and 4 from J, leaving 11 bases between them. The CDR3 loop spans 13 amino acids. Here the CDR3 DNA reads TGCGCCAGCAGCCCGGAGACTGTCTATGGCTACACCTTC. Its translation is CASSPETVYGYTF.

The rearrangement joins TRBV4-1 to TRBJ2-1, with 10 bases identical to TRBD2. CDR3 size: 15 residues. The V segment lost 1 base and the J segment 6 bases; nucleotides outside the gene matches: 3. Germline CDR1 MGHRA, CDR2 YSYEKL. In nucleotides, the CDR3 is TGCGCCAGCAGCCAAGTACTAGCGGGGACCAATGAGCAGTTCTTC. Its protein is CASSQVLAGTNEQFF.

The rearrangement joins TRBV28 to TRBJ1-2; D is possibly TRBD1 (5 bases). Trimming took off 7 bases at V and 3 bases at J, with 21 bases between the two ends. This CDR3 contains 16 residues. Germline V gene lookup returns CDR1 MDHEN and CDR2 SYDVKM. The CDR3 protein is CASTPIGAPEDYGYTF. CDR3 in DNA: TGTGCCAGCACCCCTATCGGGGCCCCTGAGGACTATGGCTACACCTTC.

This rearrangement joins TRBV5-1 to TRBJ2-1; 11 bases line up with TRBD2. With 4 bases clipped from V and 7 bases from J, the junction kept 10 bases outside the gene matches. Germline V gene data show CDR1 as SGHRS and CDR2 as YFSETQ. CDR3 size: 16 residues. The CDR3: CASSLLLAGEGNEQFF. CDR3 coding DNA: TGCGCCAGCAGCCTCCTACTAGCGGGAGAGGGGAATGAGCAGTTCTTC.

The chain employs TRBV7-8 and TRBJ1-5; the D is unclear. The V gene lost 1 base and the J gene lost 0 bases, with 7 bases spanning the gap. CDR1 is SGHVS and CDR2 is FQNEAQ in the germline V gene. There are 15 residues in the CDR3. CDR3 nucleotide sequence: TGTGCCAGCAGCTTAGGGCAAAATAGCAATCAGCCCCAGCATTTT. The encoded protein is CASSLGQNSNQPQHF. Full variable domain (missing parts from reference TRBV7-8 and TRBJ1-5): GAGVSQSPRYKVAKRGQDVALRCDPISGHVSLFWYQQALGQGPEFLTYFQNEAQLDKSGLPSDRFFAERPEGSVSTLKIQRTQQEDSAVYLCASSLGQNSNQPQHFGDGTRLSIL.

This chain connects TRBV7-2 to TRBJ2-5, with 12 bases lining up with TRBD2. CDR3 length: 16 residues. V shed 1 base and J 10 bases; nucleotides not matched to a gene: 10. Germline-derived CDR1 and CDR2 are SGHTA and FQGNSA. The CDR3 sequence is CASSLDSIPSGGDQYF. CDR3 nucleotides: TGTGCCAGCAGCTTAGATTCCATCCCTAGCGGGGGGGACCAGTACTTC.

This sequence joins TRBV19 and TRBJ2-2; D gene ambiguous. CDR1 LNHDA and CDR2 SQIVND come from the germline V gene (reference sequence). This CDR3 comprises 15 residues. Trimming took 5 bases from V and 2 from J, leaving 12 bases between them. The CDR3 nucleotides read TGTGCCAGTAGTCCCGGACCAGGTAACACCGGGGAGCTGTTTTTT. Encoded protein: CASSPGPGNTGELFF.

The J gene is TRBJ2-2, the V gene TRBV28; no definite D call. Germline CDR1 is MDHEN and CDR2 is SYDVKM. The CDR3 is made up of 15 amino acids. V gave up 1 base and J gave up 1 base, with 7 bases separating them. DNA for the CDR3: TGTGCCAGCAGTTTATTAGGCAGGAACACCGGGGAGCTGTTTTTT. This sequence encodes CASSLLGRNTGELFF.

The chain carries TRBV19 and TRBJ1-3; 9 positions agree with TRBD1. Germline V gene lookup returns CDR1 LNHDA and CDR2 SQIVND (reference sequence). The ends lost 5 bases at V and 2 bases at J; junction bases unmatched: 7. The CDR3 length is 16 residues. The CDR3: CASSPPGDRAGNTIYF. CDR3 DNA sequence: TGTGCCAGTAGTCCTCCCGGGGACAGGGCTGGAAACACCATATATTTT. The variable domain in full, completed from reference TRBV19 and TRBJ1-3, reads DGGITQSPKYLFRKEGQNVTLSCEQNLNHDAMYWYRQDPGQGLRLIYYSQIVNDFQKGDIAEGYSVSREKKESFPLTVTSAQKNPTAFYLCASSPPGDRAGNTIYFGEGSWLTVV.

This clone was found once. V and J are TRBV4-3 and TRBJ2-1; TRBD1 matches at 9 bases. The junction had 14 bases not matched to a gene; V was cut back by 1 base and J by 7 bases. CDR3 length: 18 residues. Germline V lookup: CDR1 LGHNA, CDR2 YSLEER. CDR3 sequence: CASSQGETGGLFRNEQFF. The CDR3 DNA reads TGCGCCAGCAGCCAAGGGGAGACAGGGGGATTGTTTCGGAATGAGCAGTTCTTC.

V is TRBV4-3 and J is TRBJ1-1, with 9 bases identical to TRBD1. V lost 0 bases to trimming and J lost 8 bases; unmatched junction nucleotides: 10. The CDR3 consists of 16 residues. Germline loops: CDR1 LGHNA, CDR2 YSLEER. The CDR3 DNA is TGCGCCAGCAGCCAAGAGCCAGACAGGGGGTCCTCAGAAGCTTTCTTT. Amino acids: CASSQEPDRGSSEAFF.

The chain recombines TRBV7-9 with TRBJ1-2, with D perhaps matching TRBD1 (5 bases). The germline CDR1 and CDR2 sequences are SEHNR and FQNEAQ (reference sequence). Trimming shortened V by 5 bases and J by 8 bases, and 15 bases separated the two germline ends. This CDR3 is built from 13 residues. CDR3 region: CASSLLGGSGYTF. In DNA form, the CDR3 reads TGTGCCAGCAGCCTACTGGGGGGGAGCGGCTACACCTTC. The entire variable domain, with the rest obtained from reference TRBV7-9 and TRBJ1-2, is as follows: DTGVSQNPRHKITKRGQNVTFRCDPISEHNRLYWYRQTLGQGPEFLTYFQNEAQLEKSRLLSDRFSAERPKGSFSTLEIQRTEQGDSAMYLCASSLLGGSGYTFGSGTRLTVV.

The chain links TRBV7-2 to TRBJ1-2, with 7 bases fitting TRBD1. Germline CDR1 SGHTA, CDR2 FQGNSA. This CDR3 has 14 residues. J gave up 5 bases and V 1 base, and 4 bases lay outside the gene matches. The CDR3 loop reads CASSLEGQPYGYTF. As DNA, the CDR3 is TGTGCCAGCAGCTTAGAGGGACAGCCTTATGGCTACACCTTC.

This clone has only one observation. V usage is TRBV11-2 and J usage is TRBJ2-2, with 7 bases that match TRBD2. The ends lost 2 bases at V and 4 bases at J; junction bases unmatched: 10. CDR3 length: 17 amino acids. CDR1 is SGHAT, CDR2 FQNNGV, per germline. This CDR3 is CASSLRGWGEGTGELFF. The CDR3 DNA reads TGTGCCAGCAGCTTAAGAGGCTGGGGGGAGGGCACCGGGGAGCTGTTTTTT.

This clone occurred once. The CDR3 DNA reads TGTGCCAGCAGCTCTCGGGACCGCGACAATGAGCAGTTCTTC. As protein: CASSSRDRDNEQFF. This chain links TRBV11-1 with TRBJ2-1, with D possibly called TRBD1 or TRBD2 (5 bases each). The CDR3 sequence is 14 residues long. Germline loops: CDR1 SGHAT, CDR2 FQDESV (reference sequence). Trimming removed 4 bases from V and 5 bases from J, with 12 bases in between.

This rearrangement joins TRBV6-6 to TRBJ1-2; TRBD1 might be the D (6 bases). Germline V gene sequence: CDR1 MNHNY, CDR2 SVGAGI (reference sequence). The ends were cut back, 6 bases at V and 8 bases at J, with 16 bases in the middle. The CDR3 has 13 residues. Here the CDR3 reads CASRDTGMGGYTF. The CDR3 coding sequence is TGTGCCAGCAGGGATACAGGGATGGGGGGCTACACCTTC.

The chain uses TRBV4-3 and TRBJ1-2, with D possibly TRBD1 on 5 matching bases. Trimming removed 1 base from V and 4 bases from J, with 10 bases in between. Germline-derived CDR1 and CDR2 are LGHNA and YSLEER. The length of the CDR3 is 14 residues. CDR3 loop: CASSQVQVGYGYTF. The CDR3 DNA sequence: TGCGCCAGCAGCCAAGTACAGGTCGGCTATGGCTACACCTTC.

The chain employs TRBV19 and TRBJ2-2, with D tentatively TRBD1 (5 bases). The CDR3 loop spans 14 amino acids. The V gene's germline CDR1 is LNHDA and CDR2 SQIVND (reference sequence). V was clipped by 5 bases and J by 0 bases, with 7 bases between them. This CDR3 reads CASSDSTNTGELFF. As DNA, the CDR3 is TGTGCCAGTAGTGACAGTACGAACACCGGGGAGCTGTTTTTT.

This clone was seen a single time. This chain joins TRBV5-4 and TRBJ2-5, with 11 bases lining up with TRBD1. The CDR3 covers 14 residues. V lost 3 bases, J lost 5 bases, and 3 bases stayed unmatched. Per germline, CDR1 SGHNT and CDR2 YYREEE (reference sequence). The CDR3 DNA follows: TGTGCCAGCAGCTCGGGGACAGGGGGGGAGACCCAGTACTTC. Translating gives CASSSGTGGETQYF.

CDR3 protein: CASSTPDRGQETQYF. The CDR3 bases are TGTGCCAGCAGTACTCCGGACAGGGGTCAAGAGACCCAGTACTTC. V is TRBV6-5 and J is TRBJ2-5; 9 bases line up with TRBD1. The CDR3 contains 15 residues. Germline V gives CDR1 MNHEY, CDR2 SVGAGI. Trimming removed 5 bases from V and 2 bases from J; junction bases left unmatched: 6.

This clone has only a few counts. V usage is TRBV21-1 and J usage is TRBJ1-5; TRBD1, the table's D call, lacks a check against the DNA. TRBV21-1 is a pseudogene. CDR3 length equals 15 residues. The CDR3 DNA sequence: TGTGCCAGCAGCAAGAACGGAACAGGGGGCGGGCCCCAGCATTTT. Amino acids: CASSKNGTGGGPQHF.

The chain has TRBV19 and TRBJ1-5, with 8 bases fitting TRBD1. CDR3 length: 16 residues. Germline values: CDR1 LNHDA, CDR2 SQIVND (reference sequence). V lost 4 bases, J lost 7 bases, and 12 bases stayed unmatched. In DNA, the CDR3 is TGTGCCAGTAGTACCCCGGACAGGGTGGGTGGGCAGCCCCAGCATTTT. Protein product: CASSTPDRVGGQPQHF.

There are a few counts of this clone. The V call is TRBV10-1, the J call TRBJ2-1; maybe TRBD2 (6 bases). Trimming took off 3 bases at V and 8 bases at J, with 11 bases between the two ends. Germline V CDR1 and CDR2: WNHNN, SYGVQD (reference sequence). The CDR3 sequence is 13 residues long. CDR3 nucleotides: TGCGCCAGCAGTGACAGGGCGGGGTATGAGCAGTTCTTC. Translating gives CASSDRAGYEQFF.

The sample holds a few counts of this clone. The chain employs TRBV6-5 and TRBJ1-2; 7 bases line up with TRBD1. The CDR3 has 15 residues. CDR1 and CDR2 from the germline V gene are MNHEY and SVGAGI. The ends lost 5 bases at V and 8 bases at J; junction bases unmatched: 14. CDR3 in DNA: TGTGCCAGCAGTCGAGGGGGCCGGTCCGGGCTAGGCTACACCTTC. As protein: CASSRGGRSGLGYTF.

The chain joins TRBV19 to TRBJ2-1, with TRBD2 matching 12 bases. The germline CDR1 and CDR2 sequences are LNHDA and SQIVND (reference sequence). V lost 5 bases to trimming and J lost 4 bases; unmatched junction nucleotides: 9. The CDR3 length is 17 residues. The CDR3 is CASSPLAGGVPYNEQFF. The CDR3 nucleotides are TGTGCCAGTAGTCCGCTAGCGGGGGGGGTTCCTTACAATGAGCAGTTCTTC.

V gene TRBV18 combines with J gene TRBJ2-5; D call uncertain. Germline CDR1 reads KGHSH; CDR2 reads LQKENI. V lost 1 base and J 5 bases, leaving 11 bases between the germline ends. This CDR3 has 14 residues. The CDR3 region is CASSPQGIGETQYF. The CDR3 nucleotides read TGTGCCAGCTCACCACAGGGAATCGGGGAGACCCAGTACTTC.

The chain couples TRBV11-1 to TRBJ2-2; no clear D. In germline, CDR1 is SGHAT, CDR2 FQDESV (reference sequence). The V end was cut by 3 bases, the J end by 5 bases, with 16 bases between. This CDR3 is built from 16 residues. CDR3 sequence (DNA): TGTGCCAGCAGCTTGCGGAAAACGTCACCTACCGGGGAGCTGTTTTTT. Its translation: CASSLRKTSPTGELFF. Looking up the rest from reference TRBV11-1 and TRBJ2-2 gives the full variable domain: EAEVAQSPRYKITEKSQAVAFWCDPISGHATLYWYRQILGQGPELLVQFQDESVVDDSQLPKDRFSAERLKGVDSTLKIQPAELGDSAMYLCASSLRKTSPTGELFFGEGSRLTVL.